These 22 T cell receptor beta chains came from one sample sequenced in a study of cytomegalovirus exposure and HLA in healthy donors. This PCR relied on a set of 60 Vbeta primers and 13 Jbeta primers. Measured with immunoSEQ multiplex PCR; TCRdb has only the in-frame clones, and not every one. The sample carries roughly 150,000 clones, roughly 75% recorded once. Input material: PBMCs. The receptors here all came from a young man in good health and CMV-seropositive.

The chain employs TRBV28 and TRBJ2-7; no clear D gene. V was cut by 1 base and J by 7 bases, with 8 bases left in between. This CDR3 region has 12 residues. Germline lookup yields CDR1 MDHEN and CDR2 SYDVKM. CDR3 residues: CASSLFLTEQYF. The CDR3 coding sequence is TGTGCCAGCAGTTTATTCCTGACTGAGCAGTACTTC.

The chain uses TRBV7-2 and TRBJ2-1; 9 bases line up with TRBD2. Trimming at V came to 2 bases and at J to 2 bases, leaving 4 bases not matched to a gene. The CDR3 is 16 residues long. Germline V gene data show CDR1 as SGHTA and CDR2 as FQGNSA. CDR3 protein: CASSLSAGGAYNEQFF. The CDR3 DNA follows: TGTGCCAGCAGCTTAAGTGCGGGAGGGGCCTACAATGAGCAGTTCTTC. Based on the CDR3 plus reference TRBV7-2 and TRBJ2-1, the full variable domain is GAGVSQSPSNKVTEKGKDVELRCDPISGHTALYWYRQSLGQGLEFLIYFQGNSAPDKSGLPSDRFSAERTGGSVSTLTIQRTQQEDSAVYLCASSLSAGGAYNEQFFGPGTRLTVL.

The rearrangement uses TRBV7-9 and TRBJ1-1; D is unclear. The CDR3 is made up of 15 amino acids. Trimming took 1 base from V and 9 from J, leaving 18 bases between them. Germline-derived CDR1 and CDR2 are SEHNR and FQNEAQ (reference sequence). CDR3 amino acids: CASSLVARKLPKAFF. Here the CDR3 DNA reads TGTGCCAGCAGCTTAGTAGCCAGAAAACTCCCAAAAGCTTTCTTT.

The rearrangement links TRBV10-3 to TRBJ2-1; 7 bases align to TRBD2. The V gene's germline CDR1 is ENHRY and CDR2 SYGVKD. This CDR3 contains 15 residues. J gave up 5 bases and V 10 bases, and 14 bases lay outside the gene matches. The CDR3 nucleotides are TGTGCCACCAGGCCTCGGGGAGGGGAAGACAATGAGCAGTTCTTC. Its protein product is CATRPRGGEDNEQFF.

The V and J genes are TRBV25-1 and TRBJ2-5; 7 bases map to TRBD1. This CDR3 spans 14 amino acids. V lost 4 bases to trimming and J lost 10 bases; unmatched junction nucleotides: 12. The germline gives CDR1 MGHDK, CDR2 SYGVNS. CDR3 DNA: TGTGCCAGCAGTGTAACGGGACGCCAGGGGGTCCAGTACTTC. Translation gives CASSVTGRQGVQYF.

J is TRBJ1-4 and V is TRBV11-2; 7 nucleotides match TRBD1. The CDR3 spans 18 residues. V trimming: 5 bases; J trimming: 0 bases; junction bases outside the gene matches: 12. In germline, CDR1 is SGHAT, CDR2 FQNNGV. DNA of the CDR3: TGTGCCAGCAGCCCCATACCGGGACAGAGAGCAACTAATGAAAAACTGTTTTTT. This gives the protein CASSPIPGQRATNEKLFF. The full variable domain, rest sourced from reference TRBV11-2 and TRBJ1-4, is EAGVAQSPRYKIIEKRQSVAFWCNPISGHATLYWYQQILGQGPKLLIQFQNNGVVDDSQLPKDRFSAERLKGVDSTLKIQPAKLEDSAVYLCASSPIPGQRATNEKLFFGSGTQLSVL.

The sample holds a few counts of this clone. The V gene is TRBV6-1, the J gene TRBJ2-7, with 8 nucleotides matching TRBD1. V lost 4 bases, J lost 5 bases, and 7 bases stayed unmatched. The CDR3 sequence is 14 residues long. From germline, CDR1 is MNHNS and CDR2 SASEGT. CDR3 sequence (DNA): TGTGCCAGCAGTGTCCAGGGGGCGCGGAACGAGCAGTACTTC. Protein: CASSVQGARNEQYF.

This clone was seen a handful of times. The CDR3 DNA reads TGTGCCAGTAGCTCCCAGGGATATAATTCACCCCTCCACTTT. Its protein is CASSSQGYNSPLHF. The rearrangement uses TRBV19 and TRBJ1-6, with D tentatively TRBD1 (5 bases). The CDR3 contains 14 residues. Deletions cut 6 bases from V and 4 bases from J, with 10 bases between. Germline V CDR1 and CDR2: LNHDA, SQIVND (reference sequence).

Points on this clone: Within the sample, other DNA sequences also encode this same CDR3. The chain joins TRBV7-2 to TRBJ2-2; the D gene is possibly TRBD1 (6 bases). V was trimmed by 5 bases and J by 1 base, leaving 11 bases between them. CDR1 is SGHTA, CDR2 FQGNSA, per germline. The CDR3 sequence is 15 residues long. The CDR3 DNA reads TGTGCCAGCAGCCCAGGACAGAGGAACACCGGGGAGCTGTTTTTT. Encoded protein: CASSPGQRNTGELFF. Filled out from reference TRBV7-2 and TRBJ2-2, the complete variable domain reads GAGVSQSPSNKVTEKGKDVELRCDPISGHTALYWYRQSLGQGLEFLIYFQGNSAPDKSGLPSDRFSAERTGGSVSTLTIQRTQQEDSAVYLCASSPGQRNTGELFFGEGSRLTVL.

Regarding this clone: Mismatch with germline at one junction end may stem from a read error. The chain employs TRBV29-1 and TRBJ1-2; D may be TRBD1 (6 bases). This CDR3 has 13 amino acids. CDR1 and CDR2 (germline): SQVTM, ANQGSEA. In DNA form, the CDR3 reads TGCAGCTTCTCTTTACAGGGAACCGGTGGCTACATCTTC. The encoded protein is CSFSLQGTGGYIF.

V gene TRBV27 combines with J gene TRBJ1-6; D remains unclear. The CDR3 contains 14 residues. The ends were cut back, 5 bases at V and 5 bases at J, with 10 bases in the middle. CDR1 is MNHEY, CDR2 SMNVEV, per germline (reference sequence). The CDR3 bases are TGTGCCAGCAGTGCGTCCGGGAATAATTCACCCCTCCACTTT. Its protein product is CASSASGNNSPLHF.

This clone was counted a single time. A junction end diverges from the germline sequence, so it may reflect a read error. CDR3 protein: CASSHPTGGMQTQYF. DNA of the CDR3: TGTGCTAGCAGCCACCCGACAGGGGGCATGCAGACCCAGTACTTC. This sequence joins TRBV7-7 and TRBJ2-5; 10 bases match TRBD1. Germline CDR1 reads SSHAT; CDR2 reads FNYEAQ (reference sequence). This CDR3 comprises 15 residues.

The rearrangement links TRBV28 to TRBJ2-1; TRBD2 aligns across 8 bases. This CDR3 has 14 residues. V lost 6 bases and J lost 7; bases outside the gene matches: 8. CDR1 and CDR2 from the germline V gene are MDHEN and SYDVKM. The chain's CDR3 is CASSPGGTRNEQFF. DNA for the CDR3: TGTGCCAGCAGCCCTGGGGGGACTAGAAATGAGCAGTTCTTC. Full variable domain (outside the CDR3, taken from reference TRBV28 and TRBJ2-1): DVKVTQSSRYLVKRTGEKVFLECVQDMDHENMFWYRQDPGLGLRLIYFSYDVKMKEKGDIPEGYSVSREKKERFSLILESASTNQTSMYLCASSPGGTRNEQFFGPGTRLTVL.

The chain recombines TRBV15 with TRBJ2-3, with 8 bases aligning to TRBD1. CDR3 length equals 17 residues. The V segment lost 5 bases and the J segment 2 bases; nucleotides outside the gene matches: 12. Germline V gene lookup returns CDR1 LNHNV and CDR2 YYDKDF (reference sequence). The CDR3 DNA is TGTGCCACCAGCCCCCAGGGGGCGGAGACCTACACAGATACGCAGTATTTT. Its protein product is CATSPQGAETYTDTQYF.

This clone came up once. The chain couples TRBV18 to TRBJ2-4; D is unresolved. V dropped 5 bases and J dropped 8 bases, with 10 bases sitting between them. Germline V gives CDR1 KGHSH, CDR2 LQKENI. This CDR3 has 12 amino acids. Here the CDR3 reads CASSARSDIQYF. The CDR3 bases are TGTGCCAGCTCAGCCCGCTCGGACATTCAGTACTTC.

There are a few counts of this clone. The V and J genes are TRBV10-3 and TRBJ1-5, with 9 positions matching TRBD1. The J segment lost 9 bases and the V segment lost 8 bases, leaving 8 bases of the junction unmatched. Germline CDR1 is ENHRY and CDR2 is SYGVKD. The CDR3 has 13 amino acids. In nucleotides, the CDR3 is TGTGCCATCTGGGGGACAGGGCAGGGGCCCCAGCATTTT. It codes for CAIWGTGQGPQHF.

CDR3 region: CASSEGPNRSEAFF. The CDR3 region has the DNA TGTGCCAGCAGTGAGGGGCCGAACCGCAGTGAAGCTTTCTTT. This sequence joins TRBV2 and TRBJ1-1; D is perhaps TRBD1 (5 bases). The V end was cut by 3 bases, the J end by 7 bases, with 15 bases between. The CDR3 is made up of 14 amino acids. Germline V gene data show CDR1 as SNHLY and CDR2 as FYNNEI. Filled out from reference TRBV2 and TRBJ1-1, the complete variable domain reads EPEVTQTPSHQVTQMGQEVILRCVPISNHLYFYWYRQILGQKVEFLVSFYNNEISEKSEIFDDQFSVERPDGSNFTLKIRSTKLEDSAMYFCASSEGPNRSEAFFGQGTRLTVV.

The chain uses TRBV10-2 and TRBJ2-3; 9 nucleotides match TRBD2. The CDR3 has 14 residues. Germline CDR1 is WSHSY and CDR2 is SAAADI. V trimming: 5 bases; J trimming: 5 bases; junction bases outside the gene matches: 5. The DNA for the CDR3 is TGCGCCAGCAGTCCGGGACTAGCTCTAGATACGCAGTATTTT. Residues: CASSPGLALDTQYF.

This clone was counted between two and nine times. The V and J genes are TRBV5-1 and TRBJ2-5, with 10 bases lining up with TRBD1. Trimming at V came to 3 bases and at J to 4 bases, leaving 3 bases not matched to a gene. Germline CDR1 is SGHRS and CDR2 is YFSETQ. The CDR3 is 14 amino acids. CDR3 coding DNA: TGCGCCAGCAGCTGGACAGGGGGAGGAGAGACCCAGTACTTC. Its translation: CASSWTGGGETQYF. Variable domain in full (rest from reference TRBV5-1 and TRBJ2-5): KAGVTQTPRYLIKTRGQQVTLSCSPISGHRSVSWYQQTPGQGLQFLFEYFSETQRNKGNFPGRFSGRQFSNSRSEMNVSTLELGDSALYLCASSWTGGGETQYFGPGTRLLVL.

This clone turned up a few times. The J gene is TRBJ2-5, the V gene TRBV28, with D maybe TRBD1 (6 bases). Germline values: CDR1 MDHEN, CDR2 SYDVKM. CDR3 length: 16 residues. The germline V and J ends were trimmed by 4 bases and 3 bases, with 18 bases remaining between them. The CDR3, as DNA: TGTGCCAGCAGTTCCATCTATCGGGACACTGAAGAGACCCAGTACTTC. Residues: CASSSIYRDTEETQYF.

In its sample, this clone was seen a few times. CDR3 sequence (DNA): TGTGCCAGCAGTCTCCGGGGGATTCGCACTGAAGCTTTCTTT. Encoded protein: CASSLRGIRTEAFF. The rearrangement links TRBV2 to TRBJ1-1; D may be TRBD1 (5 bases). Between the trimmed V and J ends, which lost 5 bases and 4 bases, there was a span of 14 bases. Germline values: CDR1 SNHLY, CDR2 FYNNEI. The CDR3 contains 14 residues.

The chain uses TRBV28 and TRBJ1-3; a weak D match, TRBD1 (6 bases). The V gene's germline CDR1 is MDHEN and CDR2 SYDVKM. This CDR3 comprises 14 residues. V lost 4 bases and J lost 3, with 10 bases in between. The CDR3 coding sequence is TGTGCCAGCAGTTCAGGGGCGTTTGGAAACACCATATATTTT. Translating gives CASSSGAFGNTIYF.